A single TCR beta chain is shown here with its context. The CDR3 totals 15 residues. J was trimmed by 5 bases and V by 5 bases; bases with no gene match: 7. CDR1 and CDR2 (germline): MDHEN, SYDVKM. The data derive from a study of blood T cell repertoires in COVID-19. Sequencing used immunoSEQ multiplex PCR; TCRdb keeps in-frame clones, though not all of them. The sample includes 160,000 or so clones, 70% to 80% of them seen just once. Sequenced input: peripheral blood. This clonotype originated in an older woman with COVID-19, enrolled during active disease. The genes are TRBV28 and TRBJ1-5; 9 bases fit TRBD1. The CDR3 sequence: CASSEPGQGYQPQHF. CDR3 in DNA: TGTGCCAGCAGTGAACCGGGACAGGGCTATCAGCCCCAGCATTTT.